This TCR beta chain emerged from a study of T cells expressing NK-cell markers. Study details: In sorted CD3+CD56+NKG2C+, CD3+CD56+NKG2C- and CD3+CD56-NKG2C+ T cells, TCR beta repertoires were obtained.

Study results and caveats: In several donors, dominant clonotypes made up about 25-60.1% of CD3+CD56-NKG2C+ cells.

About this clonotype itself: Its target is unknown.

The CDR3 has 16 residues. Per germline, CDR1 DFQATT and CDR2 SNEGSKA (reference sequence). TCRdb re-called the 5' RACE reads and shows each CDR3 protein once, DNA omitted. In total, the table holds 250,000 to 300,000 distinct CDR3 sequences. Sequencing was carried out using blood T cells: a sorted CD56 or NKG2C T cell subset, CD4+ or CD8+ T cells, or bulk PBMC T cells (not recorded which). The clonotype comes from a man between 18 and 29 years old in good health. The chain has TRBV20-1 and TRBJ2-3; TCRdb's assignment of TRBD2 cannot be checked, as there is no DNA. The CDR3 loop reads CSARDRLAGPTDTQYF.